This is a list of T cell receptor beta chains from one sample in a study of shared clonotypes between healthy human individuals. The method was immunoSEQ multiplex PCR; TCRdb's version includes in-frame clones alone and lacks a portion of them. The sample includes 2 million to 2.5 million clones, 80% to 95% of them seen just once. The sequenced material came from naive CD4+ T cells from PBMCs. The receptors stem from a man in his late teens or twenties in good health. Some clones in this sample may be carry-over from other donors' samples. CDR3s include the opening cysteine and the closing phenylalanine or tryptophan. Fields, in order: J gene, D gene, clone size, V gene, CDR3 DNA, CDR3 protein. D genes are given only for firm matches. A row's size may be missing; if present it is once, few, many or a size class.

TRBJ2-7 - - TRBV5-1 TGCGCCAGCAGCTTGGCTGTTAGCTCTCACGAGCAGTACTTC CASSLAVSSHEQYF
TRBJ2-2 - - TRBV11-3 TGTGCCAGCAGCAAGAGAACGAACACCGGGGAGCTGTTTTTT CASSKRTNTGELFF
TRBJ1-5 TRBD1 - TRBV7-2 TGTGCCAGCAGCTCGACAGGGATCAGCAATCAGCCCCAGCATTTT CASSSTGISNQPQHF
TRBJ2-7 TRBD1 - TRBV25-1 TGTGCCAGCAGTCAACCCGGGACAGCTTACGAGCAGTACTTC CASSQPGTAYEQYF
TRBJ1-5 - - TRBV6-6 TGTGCCAGCAACGAGGACGCTTCCTATCAGCCCCAGCATTTT CASNEDASYQPQHF
TRBJ2-1 - - TRBV11-2 TGTGCCAGCAGCTTAATGGTGCGGTTGGGGAATGAGCAGTTCTTC CASSLMVRLGNEQFF
TRBJ2-5 - - TRBV5-1 TGCGCCAGCAGCCTCCGGGACGCAGAGACCCAGTACTTC CASSLRDAETQYF
TRBJ2-7 TRBD1 - TRBV5-1 TGCGCCAGCAGCGGCGCCCGGGACAGGGCTTCCTACGAGCAGTACTTC CASSGARDRASYEQYF
TRBJ1-3 - - TRBV15 TGTGCCACCAGCAGAGTCGAAAGCGCCGGTGGAAACACCATATATTTT CATSRVESAGGNTIYF
TRBJ2-4 - - TRBV5-1 TGCGCCAGCAGCTTGGAGGACAGTAAAAACATTCAGTACTTC CASSLEDSKNIQYF
TRBJ2-7 TRBD2 - TRBV5-1 TGCGCCAGCGGAGGGCTAGCGGGAGGGCCTGGCGAGCAGTACTTC CASGGLAGGPGEQYF
TRBJ1-5 - - TRBV18 TGTGCCAGCTCTCCAGAGGGTAGCAATCAGCCCCAGCATTTT CASSPEGSNQPQHF
TRBJ1-4 - - TRBV30 TGTGCCTGGAGTGTAGGTCGGGCAGGGCTAAATGAAAAACTGTTTTTT CAWSVGRAGLNEKLFF
TRBJ1-5 TRBD1 - TRBV28 TGTGCCAGCAGCCCAGGACAGGGTTGGAATCAGCCCCAGCATTTT CASSPGQGWNQPQHF
TRBJ1-1 - - TRBV28 TGTGCCAGCTACCAGGGAGGCGAGAACACTGAAGCTTTCTTT CASYQGGENTEAFF
TRBJ1-1 - - TRBV27 TGTGCCAGCAGGTTACTCAGGGGGAACACTGAAGCTTTCTTT CASRLLRGNTEAFF
TRBJ2-3 TRBD2 - TRBV7-2 TGTGCCAGCAGCTTAGTAGCGGGAGGGTTTAGCACAGATACGCAGTATTTT CASSLVAGGFSTDTQYF
TRBJ2-1 - - TRBV14 TGTGCCAGCAGCCAAGGTTGGAATCAGTTCTTC CASSQGWNQFF
TRBJ2-2 - - TRBV7-6 TGTGCCAGCAGTCCGTACCCCGGCAGGAACACCGGGGAGCTGTTTTTT CASSPYPGRNTGELFF
TRBJ1-1 - - TRBV5-1 TGCGCCAGCAGCTTGGAGGCGGGGCAGAACACTGAAGCTTTCTTT CASSLEAGQNTEAFF
TRBJ1-1 - - TRBV27 TGTGCCAGCAGGGATGACAGTTACACTGAAGCTTTCTTT CASRDDSYTEAFF
TRBJ1-3 - - TRBV29-1 TGCAGCATCGGGTCGGGGGCTGGAAACACCATATATTTT CSIGSGAGNTIYF
TRBJ1-1 - - TRBV30 TGTGCCTGGAGTGTACAGGGATTTTCGAACACTGAAGCTTTCTTT CAWSVQGFSNTEAFF
TRBJ1-1 TRBD1 - TRBV5-1 TGCGCCAGCAGCTTGGGGCCGGGACAGGGGATTGAAGCTTTCTTT CASSLGPGQGIEAFF
TRBJ1-3 TRBD1 few TRBV4-1 TGCGCCAGCAGCCACCAACCACCGGGACAGGGGACAGGAAACACCATATATTTT CASSHQPPGQGTGNTIYF
TRBJ1-2 - - TRBV7-9 TGTGCCAGCAGCTTAGCGGGGGTCGCGAATGGCTACACCTTC CASSLAGVANGYTF
TRBJ1-2 TRBD1 - TRBV10-2 TGCGCCAGCAGTGCGGGACAGGGTTATGGCTACACCTTC CASSAGQGYGYTF
TRBJ2-6 TRBD1 - TRBV29-1 TGCAGCGTCAGATCCCTGGGGGGACAGGGAGTTGCTGGGGCCAACGTCCTGACTTTC CSVRSLGGQGVAGANVLTF
TRBJ2-3 - - TRBV18 TGTGCCAGCTCCCTCTTTGAGGGAGATACGCAGTATTTT CASSLFEGDTQYF